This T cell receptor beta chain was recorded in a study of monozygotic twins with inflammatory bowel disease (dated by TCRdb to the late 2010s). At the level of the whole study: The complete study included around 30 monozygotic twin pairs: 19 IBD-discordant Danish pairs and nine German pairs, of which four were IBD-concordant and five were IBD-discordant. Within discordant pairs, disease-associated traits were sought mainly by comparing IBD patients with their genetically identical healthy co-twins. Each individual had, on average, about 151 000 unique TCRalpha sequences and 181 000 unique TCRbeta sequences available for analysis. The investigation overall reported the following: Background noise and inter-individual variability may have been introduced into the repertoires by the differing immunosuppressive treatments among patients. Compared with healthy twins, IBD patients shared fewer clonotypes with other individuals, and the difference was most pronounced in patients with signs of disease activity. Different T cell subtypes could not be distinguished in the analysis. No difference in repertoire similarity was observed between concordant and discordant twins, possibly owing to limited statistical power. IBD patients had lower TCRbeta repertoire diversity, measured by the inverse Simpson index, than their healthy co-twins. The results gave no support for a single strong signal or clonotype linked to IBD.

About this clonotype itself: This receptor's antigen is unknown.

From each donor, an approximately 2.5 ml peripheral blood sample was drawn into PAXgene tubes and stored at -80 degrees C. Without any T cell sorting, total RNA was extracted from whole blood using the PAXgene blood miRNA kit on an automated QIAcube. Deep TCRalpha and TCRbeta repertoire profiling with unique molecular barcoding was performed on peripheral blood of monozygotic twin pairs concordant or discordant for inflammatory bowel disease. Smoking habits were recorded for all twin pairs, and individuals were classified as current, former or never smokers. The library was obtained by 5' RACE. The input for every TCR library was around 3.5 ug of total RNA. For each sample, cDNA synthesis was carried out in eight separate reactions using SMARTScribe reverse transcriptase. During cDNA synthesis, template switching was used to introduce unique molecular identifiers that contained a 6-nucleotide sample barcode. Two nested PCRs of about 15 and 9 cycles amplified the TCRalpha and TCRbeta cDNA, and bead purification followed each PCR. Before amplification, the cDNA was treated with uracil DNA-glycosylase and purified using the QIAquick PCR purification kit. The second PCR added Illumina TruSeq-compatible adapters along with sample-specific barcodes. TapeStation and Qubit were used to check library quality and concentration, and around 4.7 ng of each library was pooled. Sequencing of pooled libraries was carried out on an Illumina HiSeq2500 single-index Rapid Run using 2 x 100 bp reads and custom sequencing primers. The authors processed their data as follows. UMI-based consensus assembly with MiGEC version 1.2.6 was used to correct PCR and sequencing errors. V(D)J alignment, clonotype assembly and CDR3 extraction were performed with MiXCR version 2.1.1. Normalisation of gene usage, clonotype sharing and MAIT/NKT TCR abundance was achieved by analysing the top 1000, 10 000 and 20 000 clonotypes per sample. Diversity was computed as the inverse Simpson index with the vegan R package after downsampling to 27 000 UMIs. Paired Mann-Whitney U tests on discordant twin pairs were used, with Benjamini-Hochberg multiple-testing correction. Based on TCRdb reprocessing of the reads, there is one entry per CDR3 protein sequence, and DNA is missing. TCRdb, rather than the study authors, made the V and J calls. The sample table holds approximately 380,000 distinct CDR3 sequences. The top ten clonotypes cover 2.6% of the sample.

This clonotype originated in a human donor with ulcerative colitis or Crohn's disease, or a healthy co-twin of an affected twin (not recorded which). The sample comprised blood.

The CDR3 reads as follows: CSARVYGLGAYNEQFF. Recombination joined TRBV20-1 with TRBJ2-1; TCRdb gives TRBD2 as the D gene, but with no DNA this cannot be confirmed. Spanning cysteine to phenylalanine, the CDR3 consists of 16 amino acids. No nucleotide data were recorded. The germline V gene (reference sequence) sets CDR1 to DFQATT and CDR2 to SNEGSKA.